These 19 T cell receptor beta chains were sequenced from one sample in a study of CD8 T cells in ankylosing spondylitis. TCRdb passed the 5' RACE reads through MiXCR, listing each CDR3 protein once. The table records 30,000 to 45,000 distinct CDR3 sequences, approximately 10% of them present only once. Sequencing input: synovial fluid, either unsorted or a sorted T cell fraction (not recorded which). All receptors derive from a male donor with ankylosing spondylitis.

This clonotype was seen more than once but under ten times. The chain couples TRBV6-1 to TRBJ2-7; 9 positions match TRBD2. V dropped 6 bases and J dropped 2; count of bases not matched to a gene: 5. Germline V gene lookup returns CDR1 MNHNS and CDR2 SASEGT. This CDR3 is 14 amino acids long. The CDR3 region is CASRTSGHAYEQYF. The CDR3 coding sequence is TGTGCCAGCAGAACTAGCGGGCATGCCTACGAGCAGTACTTC.

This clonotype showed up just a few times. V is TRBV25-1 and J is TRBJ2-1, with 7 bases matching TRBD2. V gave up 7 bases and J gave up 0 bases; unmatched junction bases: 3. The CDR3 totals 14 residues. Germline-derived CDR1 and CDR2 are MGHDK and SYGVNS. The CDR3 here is CASNGDYSYNEQFF. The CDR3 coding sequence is TGTGCCAGCAACGGGGACTACTCCTACAATGAGCAGTTCTTC.

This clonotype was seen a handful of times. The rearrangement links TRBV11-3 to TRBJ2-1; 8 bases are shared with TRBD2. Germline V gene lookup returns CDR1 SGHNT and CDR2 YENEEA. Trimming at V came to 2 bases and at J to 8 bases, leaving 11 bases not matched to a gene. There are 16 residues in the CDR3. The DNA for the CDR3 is TGTGCCAGCAGCTTACATAGCGGGACACACGGTTATGAGCAGTTCTTC. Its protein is CASSLHSGTHGYEQFF.

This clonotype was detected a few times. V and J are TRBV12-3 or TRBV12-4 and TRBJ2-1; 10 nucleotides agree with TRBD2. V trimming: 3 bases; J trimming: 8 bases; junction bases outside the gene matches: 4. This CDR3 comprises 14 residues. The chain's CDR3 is CASSFSGRADEQFF. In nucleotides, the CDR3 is TGTGCCAGCAGTTTCAGCGGGAGGGCCGATGAGCAGTTCTTC.

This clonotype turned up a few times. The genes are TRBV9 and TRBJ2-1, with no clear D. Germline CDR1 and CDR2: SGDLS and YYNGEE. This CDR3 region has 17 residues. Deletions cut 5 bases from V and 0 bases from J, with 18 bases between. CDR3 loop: CASSRLLGFTSYNEQFF. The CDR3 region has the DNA TGTGCCAGCAGTAGACTCCTGGGGTTTACCTCCTACAATGAGCAGTTCTTC.

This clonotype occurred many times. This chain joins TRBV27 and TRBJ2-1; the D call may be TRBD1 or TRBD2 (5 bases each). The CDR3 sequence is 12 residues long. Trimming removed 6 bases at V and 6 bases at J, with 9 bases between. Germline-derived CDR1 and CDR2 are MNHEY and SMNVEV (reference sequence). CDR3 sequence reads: CASRGVLNEQFF. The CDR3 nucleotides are TGTGCCAGCAGGGGGGTTCTCAATGAGCAGTTCTTC.

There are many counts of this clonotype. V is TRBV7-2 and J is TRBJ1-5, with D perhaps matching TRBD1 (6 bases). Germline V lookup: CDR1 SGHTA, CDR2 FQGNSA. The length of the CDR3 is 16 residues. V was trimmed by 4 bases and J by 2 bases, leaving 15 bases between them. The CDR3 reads CASSWGGDKRNQPQHF. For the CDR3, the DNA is TGTGCCAGCAGCTGGGGGGGGGACAAACGCAATCAGCCCCAGCATTTT. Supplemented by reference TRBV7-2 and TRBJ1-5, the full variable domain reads GAGVSQSPSNKVTEKGKDVELRCDPISGHTALYWYRQSLGQGLEFLIYFQGNSAPDKSGLPSDRFSAERTGGSVSTLTIQRTQQEDSAVYLCASSWGGDKRNQPQHFGDGTRLSIL.

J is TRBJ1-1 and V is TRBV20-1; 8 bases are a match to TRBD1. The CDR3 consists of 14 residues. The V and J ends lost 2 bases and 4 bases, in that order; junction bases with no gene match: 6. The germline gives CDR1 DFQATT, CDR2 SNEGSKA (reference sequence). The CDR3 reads CSARRDRYFTEAFF. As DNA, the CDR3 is TGCAGTGCTAGAAGGGACAGGTACTTCACTGAAGCTTTCTTT.

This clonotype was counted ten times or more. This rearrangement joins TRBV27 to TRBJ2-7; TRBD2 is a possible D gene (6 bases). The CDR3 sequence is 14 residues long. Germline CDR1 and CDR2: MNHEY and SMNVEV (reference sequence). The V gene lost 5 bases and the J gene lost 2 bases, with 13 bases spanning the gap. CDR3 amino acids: CASSLFAGPYEQYF. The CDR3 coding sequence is TGTGCCAGCAGTCTCTTTGCGGGACCCTACGAGCAGTACTTC.

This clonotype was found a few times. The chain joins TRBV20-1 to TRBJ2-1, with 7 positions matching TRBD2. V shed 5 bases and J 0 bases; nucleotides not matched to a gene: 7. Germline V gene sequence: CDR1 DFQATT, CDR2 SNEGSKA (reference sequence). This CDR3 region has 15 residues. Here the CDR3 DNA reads TGCAGTGCTTCGACTAGCTGGAGCTCCTACAATGAGCAGTTCTTC. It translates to CSASTSWSSYNEQFF.

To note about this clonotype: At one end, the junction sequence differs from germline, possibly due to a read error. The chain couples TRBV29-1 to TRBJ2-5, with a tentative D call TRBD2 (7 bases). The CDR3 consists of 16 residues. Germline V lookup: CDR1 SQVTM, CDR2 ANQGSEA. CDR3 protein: CSVETWGGPAGETQHF. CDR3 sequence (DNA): TGCAGCGTTGAAACCTGGGGGGGGCCTGCTGGAGAGACCCAGCACTTC.

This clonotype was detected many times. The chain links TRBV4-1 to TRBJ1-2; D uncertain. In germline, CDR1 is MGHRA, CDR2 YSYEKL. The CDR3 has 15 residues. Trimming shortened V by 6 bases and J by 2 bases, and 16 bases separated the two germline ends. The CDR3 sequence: CASSPVLGINYGYTF. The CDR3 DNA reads TGCGCCAGCAGTCCGGTACTCGGGATCAACTATGGCTACACCTTC.

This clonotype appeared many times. CDR3 protein: CASRGLSPYNEQFF. CDR3 coding DNA: TGTGCCAGCAGGGGACTTAGCCCCTACAATGAGCAGTTCTTC. This chain joins TRBV25-1 and TRBJ2-1; weak D call: TRBD2 (6 bases). Between the trimmed V and J ends, which lost 6 bases and 2 bases, there was a span of 11 bases. From germline, CDR1 is MGHDK and CDR2 SYGVNS. The CDR3 runs to 14 residues.

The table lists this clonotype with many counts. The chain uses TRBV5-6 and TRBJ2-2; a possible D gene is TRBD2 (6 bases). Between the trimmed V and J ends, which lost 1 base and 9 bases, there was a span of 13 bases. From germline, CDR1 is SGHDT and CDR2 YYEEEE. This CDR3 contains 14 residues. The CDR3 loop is CASSLLETRWELFF. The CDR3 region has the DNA TGTGCCAGCAGCTTGTTGGAGACTAGGTGGGAGCTGTTTTTT.

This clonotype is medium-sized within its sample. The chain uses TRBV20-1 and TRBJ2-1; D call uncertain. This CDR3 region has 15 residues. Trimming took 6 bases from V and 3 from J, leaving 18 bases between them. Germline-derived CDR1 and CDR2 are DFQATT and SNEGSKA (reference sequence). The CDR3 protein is CSAHDPERDYNEQFF. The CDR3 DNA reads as TGCAGTGCCCATGACCCGGAGCGCGACTACAATGAGCAGTTCTTC.

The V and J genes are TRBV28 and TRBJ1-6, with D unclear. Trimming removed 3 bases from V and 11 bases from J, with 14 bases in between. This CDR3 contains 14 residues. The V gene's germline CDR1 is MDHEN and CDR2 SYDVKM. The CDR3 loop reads CASSFDWVWAPLHF. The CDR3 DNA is TGTGCCAGCAGTTTTGATTGGGTGTGGGCACCCCTCCACTTT.

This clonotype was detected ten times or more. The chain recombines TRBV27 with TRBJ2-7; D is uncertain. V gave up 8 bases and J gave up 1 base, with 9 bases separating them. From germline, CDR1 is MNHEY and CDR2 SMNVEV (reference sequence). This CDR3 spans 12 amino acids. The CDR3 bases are TGTGCCAGCGGGGTGGGGTCCTACGAGCAGTACTTC. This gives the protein CASGVGSYEQYF.

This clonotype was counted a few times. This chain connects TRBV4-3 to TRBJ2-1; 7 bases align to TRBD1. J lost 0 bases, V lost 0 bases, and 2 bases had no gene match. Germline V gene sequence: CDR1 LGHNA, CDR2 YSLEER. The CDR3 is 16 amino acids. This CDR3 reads CASSQDGTASYNEQFF. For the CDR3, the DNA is TGCGCCAGCAGCCAAGATGGGACAGCCTCCTACAATGAGCAGTTCTTC.

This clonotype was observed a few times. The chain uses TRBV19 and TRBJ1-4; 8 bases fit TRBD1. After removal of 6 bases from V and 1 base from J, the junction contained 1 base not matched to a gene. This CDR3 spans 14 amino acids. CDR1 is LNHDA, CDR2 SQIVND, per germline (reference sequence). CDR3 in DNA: TGTGCCAGTAGAGACAGGGGAACTAATGAAAAACTGTTTTTT. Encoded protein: CASRDRGTNEKLFF.